This T cell receptor beta chain was obtained from a study of T-cell reconstitution after alpha-beta-depleted transplantation in children. The CDR3 spans 16 residues. V shed 2 bases, J shed 2 bases, and the junction held 3 bases outside the gene matches. CDR1 is LGHNA and CDR2 is YSLEER in the germline V gene. The authors prepared the TCRbeta library with unique molecular identifiers. TCRdb fed the PCR reads into MiXCR, producing one record per CDR3 protein. The sample consists of about 640,000 distinct CDR3 sequences, roughly 13% of them appearing once. The chain recombines TRBV4-3 with TRBJ2-6, with 7 bases lining up with TRBD1. The TCR comes from a male patient younger than 18 who had a stem cell transplant for acute myeloid leukemia, so the T cells may come from the graft donor. Sample: PBMCs, mostly from graft donor cells, taken 360 days after TCRalphabeta/CD19-depleted stem cell transplant. The CDR3 DNA sequence: TGCGCCAGCAGCCAAACCCAGGGGGCTGGGGCCAACGTCCTGACTTTC. This codes for CASSQTQGAGANVLTF.